This T cell receptor beta chain was recovered during a study of T cell repertoires in cytomegalovirus infection. Study overall: An indication of both CMV infection and matching HLA type came from public TCR beta signatures.

Study-wide results and caveats: Cumulative public TCR beta family frequency identified CMV carriers with the relevant HLA. The ex vivo response was dominated by HLA-C-restricted CMV-specific TCR beta clonotypes.

This clonotype has a handful of counts. Its antigen is unidentified. This CDR3 has 13 residues. Losses at the gene ends were 11 bases for V and 5 bases for J; bases not matched to a gene: 11. TCRdb re-derived calls from the reads in MiXCR, one entry per CDR3 protein. The top ten clones hold about 39% of a sample with some 100,000 distinct CDR3 sequences, around a quarter of them seen once. This clonotype originated in a human donor in good health (CMV status not recorded). Some clones in this sample may be carry-over from other donors' samples. The sequencing input was CD8+ T cells from PBMCs. The chain joins TRBV12-3 or TRBV12-4 to TRBJ1-2; TRBD1 agrees at 7 bases. For the CDR3, the DNA is TGTGCCTCCAGACAGGGAATTCGGTATGGCTACACCTTC. It yields the protein CASRQGIRYGYTF.